Presented here are 20 T cell receptor beta chains from one specimen sequenced in a study of T cell changes during pregnancy in multiple sclerosis. Only in-frame clones appear in the TCRdb table, and some are missing; sequencing was by immunoSEQ multiplex PCR. The profile shows 75,000 to 95,000 clones, nearly 95% of them singletons. Here the sequenced sample was CD4+ T cells from peripheral blood mononuclear cells, taken after pregnancy. The source of these receptors is a female donor with multiple sclerosis, enrolled in a pregnancy study.

The rearrangement links TRBV5-1 to TRBJ2-3; no reliable D call. The CDR3 has 12 residues. V was trimmed by 3 bases and J by 0 bases, leaving 2 bases between them. The germline CDR1 and CDR2 sequences are SGHRS and YFSETQ. The CDR3 DNA reads TGCGCCAGCAGCTCTAGCACAGATACGCAGTATTTT. It encodes CASSSSTDTQYF.

The chain has TRBV4-2 and TRBJ2-1, with 12 nucleotides matching TRBD1. The CDR3 totals 16 residues. Germline V gene sequence: CDR1 LGHNA, CDR2 YNFKEQ. V shed 0 bases, J shed 8 bases, and the junction held 5 bases outside the gene matches. CDR3 residues: CASSQEGDRGQDEQFF. The CDR3 nucleotides are TGTGCCAGCAGCCAAGAAGGGGACAGGGGGCAAGATGAGCAGTTCTTC.

This clone appeared a few times. The chain combines TRBV7-2 with TRBJ1-1; 10 bases are shared with TRBD1. The CDR3 loop spans 19 amino acids. Unmatched junction bases numbered 12, after V lost 1 base and J lost 1 base. CDR1 and CDR2 from the germline V gene are SGHTA and FQGNSA. CDR3 DNA: TGTGCCAGCAGCTTAGGGCGCCGGTCTCGACAGGGGGCGAACACTGAAGCTTTCTTT. This codes for CASSLGRRSRQGANTEAFF.

This chain joins TRBV5-4 and TRBJ2-7; D gene unclear. V was cut by 0 bases and J by 7 bases, with 17 bases left in between. Looked up from germline, CDR1 is SGHNT and CDR2 is YYREEE (reference sequence). The CDR3 sequence is 15 residues long. The DNA of the CDR3 is TGTGCCAGCAGCTTGGTGGCCCCCTCGTCGAAGGAGCAGTACTTC. Translation: CASSLVAPSSKEQYF.

The genes are TRBV7-6 and TRBJ2-1; 16 bases fit TRBD2. Germline trimming cut 5 bases from V and 9 bases from J; bases unmatched to any gene: 10. Per germline, CDR1 SGHVS and CDR2 FNYEAQ. CDR3 length equals 17 residues. As DNA, the CDR3 is TGTGCCAGCAGCATGGCGGGACTAGCGGGAGGGCCCGGTGAGCAGTTCTTC. Translated, it gives CASSMAGLAGGPGEQFF.

This sequence joins TRBV6-5 and TRBJ2-7, with 9 bases identical to TRBD2. This CDR3 is 14 amino acids long. V trimming: 3 bases; J trimming: 7 bases; junction bases outside the gene matches: 7. CDR1 MNHEY and CDR2 SVGAGI come from the germline V gene. The CDR3 protein is CASSYRLAGSEQYF. Here the CDR3 DNA reads TGTGCCAGCAGTTATCGGCTAGCGGGATCTGAGCAGTACTTC.

This clone came up once. The chain links TRBV7-9 to TRBJ2-1; D is unresolved. The V and J ends lost 3 bases and 0 bases respectively, with 12 bases between them. The CDR3 length is 16 residues. Germline V gene sequence: CDR1 SEHNR, CDR2 FQNEAQ (reference sequence). CDR3 sequence: CASSFWRGASYNEQFF. Written as DNA, the CDR3 is TGTGCCAGCAGCTTTTGGCGCGGTGCCTCCTACAATGAGCAGTTCTTC.

V is TRBV6-6 and J is TRBJ2-7; 9 nucleotides line up with TRBD1. Germline CDR1 MNHNY, CDR2 SVGAGI (reference sequence). Germline trimming cut 4 bases from V and 1 base from J; bases unmatched to any gene: 5. The CDR3 is 15 amino acids. In nucleotides, the CDR3 is TGTGCCAGCAGTTCTCGACAGGGGGTATCCTACGAGCAGTACTTC. It encodes CASSSRQGVSYEQYF.

This clone has a single count. The V and J genes are TRBV28 and TRBJ2-1, with 8 bases identical to TRBD2. The CDR3 contains 16 residues. Germline V gives CDR1 MDHEN, CDR2 SYDVKM. The V gene end was trimmed by 4 bases and the J gene end by 5 bases; junction bases not matched to a gene: 10. DNA for the CDR3: TGTGCCAGCAGTTCCCTCTCTAGCGGGTTTAACAATGAGCAGTTCTTC. It codes for CASSSLSSGFNNEQFF. Drawing the rest from reference TRBV28 and TRBJ2-1, the complete variable domain is DVKVTQSSRYLVKRTGEKVFLECVQDMDHENMFWYRQDPGLGLRLIYFSYDVKMKEKGDIPEGYSVSREKKERFSLILESASTNQTSMYLCASSSLSSGFNNEQFFGPGTRLTVL.

The CDR3 DNA follows: TGTGCCAGCAACCCGGGCGGGATGAGCGAGCAGTACTTC. Translation gives CASNPGGMSEQYF. This sequence joins TRBV28 and TRBJ2-7; maybe TRBD2 (6 bases). Trimming stripped 7 bases from V and 6 bases from J, with 16 bases between. The CDR3 contains 13 residues. From germline, CDR1 is MDHEN and CDR2 SYDVKM.

V gene TRBV19 combines with J gene TRBJ1-1; D uncertain. The CDR3 contains 14 residues. In germline, CDR1 is LNHDA, CDR2 SQIVND (reference sequence). V was shortened by 6 bases and J by 0 bases, with 11 bases between the two germline ends. The CDR3 loop is CASSPRGLNTEAFF. The CDR3 nucleotides are TGTGCCAGTAGCCCCAGAGGCTTGAACACTGAAGCTTTCTTT.

The V and J genes are TRBV2 and TRBJ1-2; 10 positions match TRBD1. CDR3 length equals 14 residues. CDR1 and CDR2 (germline): SNHLY, FYNNEI. V lost 6 bases, J lost 8 bases, and 9 bases stayed unmatched. The CDR3 nucleotides are TGTGCCAGCAGAGCGGGACAGGGGCTTCGGGGCTACACCTTC. Translated, it gives CASRAGQGLRGYTF.

This chain uses TRBV28 with TRBJ2-6; 12 positions agree with TRBD2. The junction had 15 bases not matched to a gene; V was cut back by 4 bases and J by 2 bases. The germline V gene encodes CDR1 MDHEN and CDR2 SYDVKM. This CDR3 has 21 residues. CDR3 sequence: CASSYPGLAGSYLAGANVLTF. The CDR3 DNA reads as TGTGCCAGCAGTTACCCCGGACTAGCGGGAAGCTACCTAGCTGGGGCCAACGTCCTGACTTTC.

J is TRBJ2-7 and V is TRBV28; 7 bases map to TRBD2. V was pared by 2 bases and J by 4 bases, with 5 bases of the junction left unmatched. The CDR3 spans 14 residues. Germline V lookup: CDR1 MDHEN, CDR2 SYDVKM. The CDR3 spells CASSLVGGRYEQYF. In nucleotides, the CDR3 is TGTGCCAGCAGTTTAGTTGGCGGGAGATACGAGCAGTACTTC.

V usage is TRBV28 and J usage is TRBJ1-4; D not certain. The germline gives CDR1 MDHEN, CDR2 SYDVKM. This CDR3 contains 13 residues. V gave up 8 bases and J gave up 5 bases, with 12 bases separating them. The CDR3 sequence: CASGSGGNEKLFF. In DNA form, the CDR3 reads TGTGCCAGCGGATCAGGTGGGAATGAAAAACTGTTTTTT.

This clone was counted a few times. The V and J genes are TRBV7-9 and TRBJ1-2; D perhaps matches TRBD1 (5 bases). The CDR3 is 13 amino acids. Germline assignment: CDR1 SEHNR and CDR2 FQNEAQ (reference sequence). The V gene lost 4 bases and the J gene lost 1 base, with 7 bases spanning the gap. CDR3 loop: CASSSQGNYGYTF. CDR3 nucleotides: TGTGCCAGCAGCTCGCAGGGTAACTATGGCTACACCTTC.

The rearrangement uses TRBV5-4 and TRBJ2-1; the match to TRBD2 covers 14 bases. V lost 4 bases to trimming and J lost 10 bases; unmatched junction nucleotides: 10. Per the germline V gene, CDR1 is SGHNT and CDR2 is YYREEE (reference sequence). The CDR3 sequence is 16 residues long. The CDR3 DNA follows: TGTGCCAGCAGCCGCGGGACTAGCGGGAGCCTAAGGGAGCAGTTCTTC. Translating it yields CASSRGTSGSLREQFF.

This chain uses TRBV2 with TRBJ1-3, with 7 bases that match TRBD1. This CDR3 contains 17 residues. The V gene end was trimmed by 6 bases and the J gene end by 0 bases; junction bases not matched to a gene: 11. Germline V gives CDR1 SNHLY, CDR2 FYNNEI. As DNA, the CDR3 is TGTGCCAGCAGGGTACCCGGGACAGCGGTCTCTGGAAACACCATATATTTT. Translated, it gives CASRVPGTAVSGNTIYF.

This clone showed up just once. The gene calls are TRBV15 and TRBJ2-1, with a tentative D call TRBD2 (6 bases). Germline V CDR1 and CDR2: LNHNV, YYDKDF (reference sequence). The V gene lost 3 bases and the J gene lost 9 bases, with 18 bases spanning the gap. The CDR3 has 15 residues. The CDR3 DNA is TGTGCCACCAGCAGGTCAACGGGACTCACGGGTGAGCAGTTCTTC. Translating gives CATSRSTGLTGEQFF.

This chain uses TRBV7-9 with TRBJ1-2; D uncertain. Trimming removed 3 bases at V and 6 bases at J, with 5 bases between. CDR1 and CDR2 (germline): SEHNR, FQNEAQ (reference sequence). The CDR3 runs 11 residues. This chain's CDR3 is CASSFGHGYTF. The CDR3 DNA reads TGTGCCAGCAGCTTCGGTCATGGCTACACCTTC.